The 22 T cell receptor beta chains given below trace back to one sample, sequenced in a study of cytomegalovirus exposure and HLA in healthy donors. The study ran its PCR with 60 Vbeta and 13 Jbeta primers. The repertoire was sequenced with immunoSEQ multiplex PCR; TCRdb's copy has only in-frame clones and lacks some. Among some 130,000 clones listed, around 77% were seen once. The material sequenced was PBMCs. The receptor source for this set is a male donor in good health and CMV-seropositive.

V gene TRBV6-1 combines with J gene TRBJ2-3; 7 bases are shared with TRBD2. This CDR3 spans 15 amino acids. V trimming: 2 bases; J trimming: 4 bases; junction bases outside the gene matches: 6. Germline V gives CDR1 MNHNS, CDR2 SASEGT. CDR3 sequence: CASSELPAGPDTQYF. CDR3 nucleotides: TGTGCCAGCAGTGAATTACCAGCGGGACCAGATACGCAGTATTTT.

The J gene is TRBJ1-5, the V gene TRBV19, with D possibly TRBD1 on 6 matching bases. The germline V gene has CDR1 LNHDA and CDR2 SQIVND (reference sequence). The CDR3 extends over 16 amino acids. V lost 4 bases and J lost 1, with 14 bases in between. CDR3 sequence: CASSNYREWSNQPQHF. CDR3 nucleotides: TGTGCCAGTAGTAACTACAGGGAATGGAGCAATCAGCCCCAGCATTTT. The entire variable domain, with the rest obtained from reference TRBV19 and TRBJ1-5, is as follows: DGGITQSPKYLFRKEGQNVTLSCEQNLNHDAMYWYRQDPGQGLRLIYYSQIVNDFQKGDIAEGYSVSREKKESFPLTVTSAQKNPTAFYLCASSNYREWSNQPQHFGDGTRLSIL.

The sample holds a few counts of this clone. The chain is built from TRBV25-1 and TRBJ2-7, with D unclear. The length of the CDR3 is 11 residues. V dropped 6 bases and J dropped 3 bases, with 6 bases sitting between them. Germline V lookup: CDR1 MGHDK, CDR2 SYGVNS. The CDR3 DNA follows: TGTGCCAGCAGCAGAGGCTACGAGCAGTACTTC. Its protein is CASSRGYEQYF.

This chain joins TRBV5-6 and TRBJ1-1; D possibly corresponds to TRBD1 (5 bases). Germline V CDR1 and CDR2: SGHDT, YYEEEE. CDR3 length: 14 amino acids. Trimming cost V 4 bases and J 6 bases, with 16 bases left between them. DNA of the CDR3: TGTGCCAGCAGCGGCGACAGCCCAGGGTCTGAAGCTTTCTTT. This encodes CASSGDSPGSEAFF.

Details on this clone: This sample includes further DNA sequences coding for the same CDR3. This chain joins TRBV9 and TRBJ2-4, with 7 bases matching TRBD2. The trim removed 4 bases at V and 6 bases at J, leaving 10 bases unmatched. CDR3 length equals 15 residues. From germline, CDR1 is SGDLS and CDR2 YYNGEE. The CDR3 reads CASSLRGFEGNIQYF. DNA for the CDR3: TGTGCCAGCAGCTTGCGGGGGTTCGAGGGAAACATTCAGTACTTC.

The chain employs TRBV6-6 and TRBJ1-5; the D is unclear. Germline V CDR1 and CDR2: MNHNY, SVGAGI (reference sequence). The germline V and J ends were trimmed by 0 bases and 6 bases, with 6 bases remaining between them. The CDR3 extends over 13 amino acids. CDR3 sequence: CASSYSNFQPQHF. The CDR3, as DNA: TGTGCCAGCAGTTACTCGAACTTTCAGCCCCAGCATTTT.

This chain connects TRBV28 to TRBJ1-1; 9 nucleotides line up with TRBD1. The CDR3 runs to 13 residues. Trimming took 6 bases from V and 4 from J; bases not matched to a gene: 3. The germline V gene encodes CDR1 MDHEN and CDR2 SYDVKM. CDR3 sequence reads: CASRTTGGTEAFF. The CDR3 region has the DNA TGTGCCAGCAGGACGACAGGGGGCACTGAAGCTTTCTTT. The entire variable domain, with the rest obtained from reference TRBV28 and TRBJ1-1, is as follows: DVKVTQSSRYLVKRTGEKVFLECVQDMDHENMFWYRQDPGLGLRLIYFSYDVKMKEKGDIPEGYSVSREKKERFSLILESASTNQTSMYLCASRTTGGTEAFFGQGTRLTVV.

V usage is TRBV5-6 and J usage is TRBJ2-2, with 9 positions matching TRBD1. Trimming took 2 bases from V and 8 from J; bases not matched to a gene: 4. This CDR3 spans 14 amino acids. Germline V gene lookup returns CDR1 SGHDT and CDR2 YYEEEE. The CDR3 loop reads CASSFGTGIGELFF. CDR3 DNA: TGTGCCAGCAGCTTCGGGACAGGGATAGGGGAGCTGTTTTTT.

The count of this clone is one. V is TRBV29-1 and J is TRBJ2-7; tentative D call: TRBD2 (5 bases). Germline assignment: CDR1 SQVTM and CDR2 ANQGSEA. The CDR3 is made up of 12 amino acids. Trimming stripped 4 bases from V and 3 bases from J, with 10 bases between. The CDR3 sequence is CSVVTKHYEQYF. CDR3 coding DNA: TGCAGCGTTGTGACTAAACACTACGAGCAGTACTTC.

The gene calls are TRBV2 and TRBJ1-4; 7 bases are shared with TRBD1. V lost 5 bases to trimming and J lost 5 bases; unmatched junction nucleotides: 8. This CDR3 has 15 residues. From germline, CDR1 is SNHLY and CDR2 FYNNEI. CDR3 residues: CASSNRDSRNEKLFF. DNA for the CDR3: TGTGCCAGCAGTAACCGGGACAGCAGAAATGAAAAACTGTTTTTT.

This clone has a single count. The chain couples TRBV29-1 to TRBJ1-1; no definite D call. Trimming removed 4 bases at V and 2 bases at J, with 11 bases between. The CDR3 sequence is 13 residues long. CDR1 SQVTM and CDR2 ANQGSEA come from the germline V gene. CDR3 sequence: CSVVSQINTEAFF. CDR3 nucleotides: TGCAGCGTTGTAAGTCAGATTAACACTGAAGCTTTCTTT.

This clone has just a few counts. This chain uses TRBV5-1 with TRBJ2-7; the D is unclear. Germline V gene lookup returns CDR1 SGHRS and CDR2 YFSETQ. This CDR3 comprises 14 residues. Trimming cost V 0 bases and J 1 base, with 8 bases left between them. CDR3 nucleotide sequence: TGCGCCAGCAGCTTGGGATCGGTTTCCTACGAGCAGTACTTC. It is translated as CASSLGSVSYEQYF.

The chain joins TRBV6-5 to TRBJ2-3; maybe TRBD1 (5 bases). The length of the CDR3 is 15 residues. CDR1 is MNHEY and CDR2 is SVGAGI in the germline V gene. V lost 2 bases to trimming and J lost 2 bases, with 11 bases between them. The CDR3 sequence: CASSYRGTLTDTQYF. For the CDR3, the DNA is TGTGCCAGCAGTTACAGGGGTACCCTCACAGATACGCAGTATTTT.

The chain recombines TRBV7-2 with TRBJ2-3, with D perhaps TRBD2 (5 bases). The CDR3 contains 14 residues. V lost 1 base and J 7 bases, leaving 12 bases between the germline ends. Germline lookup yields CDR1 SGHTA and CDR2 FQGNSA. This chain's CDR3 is CASSLERGGYTQYF. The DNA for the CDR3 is TGTGCCAGCAGCTTAGAACGAGGCGGGTATACGCAGTATTTT.

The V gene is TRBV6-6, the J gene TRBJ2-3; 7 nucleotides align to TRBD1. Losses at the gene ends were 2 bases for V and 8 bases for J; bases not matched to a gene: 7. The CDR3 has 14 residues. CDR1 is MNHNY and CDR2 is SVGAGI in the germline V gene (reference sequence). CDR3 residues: CASSYPLTGSTQYF. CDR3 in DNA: TGTGCCAGCAGTTACCCCCTGACAGGGAGTACGCAGTATTTT.

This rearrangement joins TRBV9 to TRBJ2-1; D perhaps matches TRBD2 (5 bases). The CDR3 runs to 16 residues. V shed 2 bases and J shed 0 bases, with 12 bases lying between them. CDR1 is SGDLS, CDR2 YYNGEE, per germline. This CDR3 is CASSVLGKNSYNEQFF. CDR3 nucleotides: TGTGCCAGCAGCGTCCTCGGGAAAAACTCCTACAATGAGCAGTTCTTC.

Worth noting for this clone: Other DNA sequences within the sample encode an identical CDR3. The CDR3 loop is CASSSYRGPGNEQYF. CDR3 DNA sequence: TGTGCCAGCAGCTCCTACAGGGGGCCAGGGAACGAGCAGTACTTC. The V gene is TRBV7-2, the J gene TRBJ2-7; 9 positions match TRBD1. The CDR3 loop spans 15 amino acids. The V segment lost 4 bases and the J segment 5 bases; nucleotides outside the gene matches: 9. CDR1 and CDR2 (germline): SGHTA, FQGNSA.

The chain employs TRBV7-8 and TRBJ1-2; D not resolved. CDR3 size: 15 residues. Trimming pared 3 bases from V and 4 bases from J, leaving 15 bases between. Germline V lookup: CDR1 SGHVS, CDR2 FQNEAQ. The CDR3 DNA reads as TGTGCCAGCAGCTTGACGGAAGGTCCTAGCTATGGCTACACCTTC. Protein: CASSLTEGPSYGYTF.

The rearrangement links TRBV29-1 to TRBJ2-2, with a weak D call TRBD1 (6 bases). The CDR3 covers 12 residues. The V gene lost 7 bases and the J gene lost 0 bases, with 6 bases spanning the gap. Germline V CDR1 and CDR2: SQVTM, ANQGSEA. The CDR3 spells CSGDTNTGELFF. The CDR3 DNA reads TGCAGCGGGGACACGAACACCGGGGAGCTGTTTTTT.

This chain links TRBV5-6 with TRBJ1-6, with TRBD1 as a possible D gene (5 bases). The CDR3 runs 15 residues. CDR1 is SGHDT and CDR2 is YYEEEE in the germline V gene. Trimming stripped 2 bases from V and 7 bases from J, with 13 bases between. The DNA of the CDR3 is TGTGCCAGCAGCTTTATGGGACTGGGAAATTCACCCCTCCACTTT. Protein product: CASSFMGLGNSPLHF.

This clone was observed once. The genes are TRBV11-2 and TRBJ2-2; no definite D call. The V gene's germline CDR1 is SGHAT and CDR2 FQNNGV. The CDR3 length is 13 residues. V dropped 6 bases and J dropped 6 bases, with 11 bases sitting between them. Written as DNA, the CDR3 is TGTGCCAGCAGTCTGTTGCGATCCGGGGAGCTGTTTTTT. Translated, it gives CASSLLRSGELFF.

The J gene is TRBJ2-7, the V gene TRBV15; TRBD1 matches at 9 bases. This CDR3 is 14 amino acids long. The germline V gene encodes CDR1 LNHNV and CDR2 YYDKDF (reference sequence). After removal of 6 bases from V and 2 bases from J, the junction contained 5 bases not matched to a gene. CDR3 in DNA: TGTGCCACCAGTCCACGACAGGGGGCCTACGAGCAGTACTTC. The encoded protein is CATSPRQGAYEQYF.